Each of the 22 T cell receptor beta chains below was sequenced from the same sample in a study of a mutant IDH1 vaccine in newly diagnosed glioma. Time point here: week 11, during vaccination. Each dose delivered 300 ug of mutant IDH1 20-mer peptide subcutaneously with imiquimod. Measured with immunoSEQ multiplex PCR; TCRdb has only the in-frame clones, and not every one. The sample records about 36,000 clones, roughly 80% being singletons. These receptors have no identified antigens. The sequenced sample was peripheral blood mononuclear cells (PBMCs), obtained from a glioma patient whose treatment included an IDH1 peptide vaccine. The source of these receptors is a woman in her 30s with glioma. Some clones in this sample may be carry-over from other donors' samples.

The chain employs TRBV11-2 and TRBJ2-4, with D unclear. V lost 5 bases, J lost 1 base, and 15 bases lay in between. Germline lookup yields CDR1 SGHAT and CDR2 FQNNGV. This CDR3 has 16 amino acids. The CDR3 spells CASSPTGKKAKNIQYF. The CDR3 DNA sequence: TGTGCCAGCAGCCCAACTGGGAAGAAGGCCAAAAACATTCAGTACTTC.

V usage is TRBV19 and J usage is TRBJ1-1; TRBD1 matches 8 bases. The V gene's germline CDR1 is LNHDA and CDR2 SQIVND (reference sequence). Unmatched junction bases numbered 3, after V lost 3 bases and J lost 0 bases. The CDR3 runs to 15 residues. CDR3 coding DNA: TGTGCCAGTAGTATTCCGACAGGGGTGAACACTGAAGCTTTCTTT. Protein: CASSIPTGVNTEAFF.

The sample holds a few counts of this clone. CDR3 amino acids: CASSDRSNTEAFF. CDR3 bases: TGCGCCAGCAGCGATAGATCGAACACTGAAGCTTTCTTT. The chain couples TRBV5-1 to TRBJ1-1, with no clear D. This CDR3 contains 13 residues. Trimming took 4 bases from V and 1 from J, leaving 8 bases between them. Germline V CDR1 and CDR2: SGHRS, YFSETQ.

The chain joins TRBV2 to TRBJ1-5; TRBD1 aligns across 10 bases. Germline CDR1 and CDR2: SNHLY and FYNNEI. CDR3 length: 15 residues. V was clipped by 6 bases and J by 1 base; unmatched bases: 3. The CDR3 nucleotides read TGTGCCAGCAGAGTGACAGGGGGCAGCAATCAGCCCCAGCATTTT. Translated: CASRVTGGSNQPQHF.

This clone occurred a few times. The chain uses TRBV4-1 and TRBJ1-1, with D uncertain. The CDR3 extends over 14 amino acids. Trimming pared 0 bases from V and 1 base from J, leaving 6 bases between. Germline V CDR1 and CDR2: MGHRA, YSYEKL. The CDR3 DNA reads TGCGCCAGCAGCCAAGAGACCCGGAACACTGAAGCTTTCTTT. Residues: CASSQETRNTEAFF.

The CDR3 DNA sequence: TGCGCCAGCAGCTTGGGGGGGGCAACCTACAATGAGCAGTTCTTC. Translating it yields CASSLGGATYNEQFF. The chain is built from TRBV5-1 and TRBJ2-1; the D call may be TRBD1 or TRBD2 (6 bases each). Deletions cut 0 bases from V and 2 bases from J, with 9 bases between. The germline V gene encodes CDR1 SGHRS and CDR2 YFSETQ. This CDR3 is 15 amino acids long.

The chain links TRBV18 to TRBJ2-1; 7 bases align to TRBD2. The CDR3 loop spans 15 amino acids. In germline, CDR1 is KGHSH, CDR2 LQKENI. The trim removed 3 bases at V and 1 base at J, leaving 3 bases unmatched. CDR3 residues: CASSPLADSYNEQFF. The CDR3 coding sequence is TGTGCCAGCTCACCTCTAGCGGATTCCTACAATGAGCAGTTCTTC.

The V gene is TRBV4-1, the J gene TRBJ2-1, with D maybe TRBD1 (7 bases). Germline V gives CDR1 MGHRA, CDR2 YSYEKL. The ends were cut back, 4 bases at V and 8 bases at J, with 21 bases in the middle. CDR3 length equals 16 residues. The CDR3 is CASSPGGPRPPDEQFF. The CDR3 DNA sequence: TGCGCCAGCAGCCCAGGGGGGCCTAGACCGCCGGATGAGCAGTTCTTC.

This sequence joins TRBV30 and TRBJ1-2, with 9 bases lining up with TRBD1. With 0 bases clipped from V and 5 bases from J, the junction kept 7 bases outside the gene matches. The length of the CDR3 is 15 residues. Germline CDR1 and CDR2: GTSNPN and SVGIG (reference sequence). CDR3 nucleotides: TGTGCCTGGAGTGTACGAGGGACAGGGAATTATGGCTACACCTTC. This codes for CAWSVRGTGNYGYTF.

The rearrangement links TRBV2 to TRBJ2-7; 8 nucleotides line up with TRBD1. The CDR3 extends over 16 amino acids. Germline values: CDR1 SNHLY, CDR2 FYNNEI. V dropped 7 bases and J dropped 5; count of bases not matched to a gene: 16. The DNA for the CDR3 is TGTGCCAGCAAACCTAGGACAGGGCCGAGTGTCCACGAGCAGTACTTC. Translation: CASKPRTGPSVHEQYF.

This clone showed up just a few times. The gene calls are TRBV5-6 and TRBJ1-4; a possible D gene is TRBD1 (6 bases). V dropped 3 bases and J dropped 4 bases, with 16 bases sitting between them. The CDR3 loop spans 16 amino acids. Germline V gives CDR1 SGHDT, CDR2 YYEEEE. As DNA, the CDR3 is TGTGCCAGCAGCTACCTAGGGGGACGGATTAATGAAAAACTGTTTTTT. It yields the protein CASSYLGGRINEKLFF.

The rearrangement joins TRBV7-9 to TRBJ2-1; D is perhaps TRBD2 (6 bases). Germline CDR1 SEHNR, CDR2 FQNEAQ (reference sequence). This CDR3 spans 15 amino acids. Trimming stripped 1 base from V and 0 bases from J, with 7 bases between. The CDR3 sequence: CASSLDGSSYNEQFF. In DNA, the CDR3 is TGTGCCAGCAGCTTAGACGGGAGCTCCTACAATGAGCAGTTCTTC. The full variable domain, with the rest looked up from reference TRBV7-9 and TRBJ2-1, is DTGVSQNPRHKITKRGQNVTFRCDPISEHNRLYWYRQTLGQGPEFLTYFQNEAQLEKSRLLSDRFSAERPKGSFSTLEIQRTEQGDSAMYLCASSLDGSSYNEQFFGPGTRLTVL.

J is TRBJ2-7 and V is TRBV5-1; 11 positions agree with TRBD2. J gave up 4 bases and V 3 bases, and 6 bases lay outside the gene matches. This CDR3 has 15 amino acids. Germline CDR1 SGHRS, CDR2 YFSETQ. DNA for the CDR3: TGCGCCAGCAGCTCCTTAGCGGGAGGGCCGTACGAGCAGTACTTC. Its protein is CASSSLAGGPYEQYF. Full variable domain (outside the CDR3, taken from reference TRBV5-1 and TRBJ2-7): KAGVTQTPRYLIKTRGQQVTLSCSPISGHRSVSWYQQTPGQGLQFLFEYFSETQRNKGNFPGRFSGRQFSNSRSEMNVSTLELGDSALYLCASSSLAGGPYEQYFGPGTRLTVT.

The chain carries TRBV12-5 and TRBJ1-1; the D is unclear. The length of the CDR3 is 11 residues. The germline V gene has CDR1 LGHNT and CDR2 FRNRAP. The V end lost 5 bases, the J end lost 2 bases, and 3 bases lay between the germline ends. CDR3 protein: CASGINTEAFF. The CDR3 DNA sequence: TGTGCTAGTGGTATAAACACTGAAGCTTTCTTT.

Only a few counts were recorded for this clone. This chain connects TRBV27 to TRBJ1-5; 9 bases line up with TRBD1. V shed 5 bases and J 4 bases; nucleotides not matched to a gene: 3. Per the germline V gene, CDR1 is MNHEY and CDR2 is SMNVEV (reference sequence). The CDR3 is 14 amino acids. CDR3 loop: CASSMGTGNQPQHF. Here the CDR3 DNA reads TGTGCCAGCAGTATGGGGACAGGGAATCAGCCCCAGCATTTT.

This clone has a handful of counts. The CDR3 DNA reads TGTGCCAGCAGTCCGCAGGGGGGAAATCAGCCCCAGCATTTT. This codes for CASSPQGGNQPQHF. The chain is built from TRBV25-1 and TRBJ1-5, with 7 nucleotides matching TRBD1. This CDR3 contains 14 residues. V lost 5 bases to trimming and J lost 4 bases; unmatched junction nucleotides: 5. Germline V CDR1 and CDR2: MGHDK, SYGVNS.

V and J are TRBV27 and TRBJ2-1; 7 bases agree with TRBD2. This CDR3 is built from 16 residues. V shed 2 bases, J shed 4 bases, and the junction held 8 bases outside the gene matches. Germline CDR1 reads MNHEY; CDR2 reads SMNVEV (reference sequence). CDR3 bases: TGTGCCAGCAGTTTAAAAGGCGGGAGAGGGTACAATGAGCAGTTCTTC. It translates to CASSLKGGRGYNEQFF.

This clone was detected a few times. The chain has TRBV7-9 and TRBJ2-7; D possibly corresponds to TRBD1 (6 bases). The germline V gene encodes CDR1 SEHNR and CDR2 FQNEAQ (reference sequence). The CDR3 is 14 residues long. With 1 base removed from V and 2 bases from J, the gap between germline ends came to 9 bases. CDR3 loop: CASSLGTAAYEQYF. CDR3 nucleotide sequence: TGTGCCAGCAGCTTAGGGACAGCGGCCTACGAGCAGTACTTC.

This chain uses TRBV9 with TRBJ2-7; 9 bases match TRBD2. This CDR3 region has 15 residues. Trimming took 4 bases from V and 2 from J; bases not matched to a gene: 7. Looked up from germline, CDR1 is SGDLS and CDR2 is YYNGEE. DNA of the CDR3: TGTGCCAGCAGCCCCTCTAGCGGGAAGGCCTACGAGCAGTACTTC. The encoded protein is CASSPSSGKAYEQYF.

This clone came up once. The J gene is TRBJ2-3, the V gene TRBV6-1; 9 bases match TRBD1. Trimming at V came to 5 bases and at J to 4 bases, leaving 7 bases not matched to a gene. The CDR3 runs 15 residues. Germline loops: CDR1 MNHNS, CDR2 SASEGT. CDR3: CASSTYRDRADTQYF. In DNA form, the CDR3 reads TGTGCCAGCAGTACCTACCGGGACAGGGCAGATACGCAGTATTTT.

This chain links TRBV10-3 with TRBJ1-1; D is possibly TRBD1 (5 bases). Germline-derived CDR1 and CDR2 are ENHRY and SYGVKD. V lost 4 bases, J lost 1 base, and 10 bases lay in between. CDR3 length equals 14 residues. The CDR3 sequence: CAISGGGTNTEAFF. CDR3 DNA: TGTGCCATCAGTGGGGGGGGTACGAACACTGAAGCTTTCTTT.

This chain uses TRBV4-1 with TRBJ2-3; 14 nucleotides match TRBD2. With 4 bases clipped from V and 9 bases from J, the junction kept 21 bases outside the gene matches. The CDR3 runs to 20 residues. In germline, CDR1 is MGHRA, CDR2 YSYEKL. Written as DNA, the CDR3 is TGCGCCAGCAGCCCGCGGGAGGGACTAGCGGGAGTCGATTCGGCGGCGACGCAGTATTTT. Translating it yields CASSPREGLAGVDSAATQYF.